This T cell receptor beta chain was recorded in a study of CD8+ T cells in alopecia areata (dated by TCRdb to the late 2010s). As for the study more broadly: Treated patients were enrolled in an open-label pilot trial of oral tofacitinib at 5 to 10 mg twice daily for moderate-to-severe alopecia areata. Patients stayed on tofacitinib for 6 to 18 months and then had 6 months of follow-up off drug so that delayed response and recurrence could be assessed. High-throughput TCRbeta sequencing was used to examine T cell clonal expansion in alopecia areata in both the C3H/HeJ mouse model and human patients. Human TCRbeta sequencing covered scalp tissue and sorted CD4+ and CD8+ peripheral blood T cells from patchy and totalis/universalis alopecia areata patients and healthy controls. Biopsies were taken from tofacitinib-treated patients at baseline and again at 4 and 24 weeks into treatment, and several of those patients also had a later scalp biopsy. Scalp clonality was compared among normal scalp (n=4), patchy alopecia areata scalp (n=8), and alopecia totalis/universalis scalp (n=8). RNA was obtained with the PAXgene miRNA kit for fixed scalp, the miRNeasy kit for PBMCs, and the RNeasy kit for mouse skin. TCRbeta CDR3 regions were amplified by immunoSEQ multiplex PCR using 35 Vbeta forward and 13 Jbeta reverse primers.

Libraries were made using the immunoSEQ multiplex PCR assay. RNA was extracted from all samples and reverse transcribed into cDNA, which served as template for TCR sequencing. SuperScript III was used to make first-strand cDNA, primed with a 2:1 mix of oligo-dT and random hexamers. A synthetic immune receptor repertoire was used to gauge amplification bias, and whatever bias remained was removed computationally. The published analysis was carried out like this. Raw reads were preprocessed to remove errors, and CDR3 was defined according to IMGT conventions as the region from the conserved cysteine to phenylalanine. Clonality was calculated as 1 minus Shannon entropy normalized by log2 of the number of productive unique TCRs. Scalp TCRbeta sequences were cross-referenced with sorted blood CD4 and CD8 repertoires so that the CD4 or CD8 identity of scalp clones could be inferred. TCRdb holds this immuneACCESS table with in-frame rearrangements only. Some clones are missing; in checked studies, unresolved V genes explain under half, and the rest has no known cause. From that table come the V and J calls and clone size; the DNA was used to work out D and trimming. The sample table contains approximately 150,000 clones; only one count was recorded for approximately 45% of them. The ten largest account for roughly 7.5% of the sample.

V is pruned by 7 bases and J by 5 bases, leaving 13 bases of the junction without a gene match. The CDR3 measures 16 amino acids from cysteine to phenylalanine. Just the 48-base CDR3 DNA is kept, in frame starting at base 1. CDR1 and CDR2 (MDHEN, SYDVKM) derive from the germline V gene. General findings and caveats noted by the study authors: Compared with normal scalp, lesional scalp had higher clonality and more expanded CD8+ clones, particularly in alopecia totalis/universalis, a pattern that suggests antigenic drive. Scalp TCR repertoire analysis is complicated because resident alphabeta T cells in normal human skin are also sequenced, whereas mouse skin is dominated by gammadelta T cells. Compared with mice, TCR sequences shared between patients were less clear, possibly partly because of HLA diversity across the patient population.

Lesional scalp punch biopsies and peripheral blood were collected from alopecia areata patients. PBMCs were separated by density centrifugation and stained for CD3, CD4 and CD8, after which CD4+ and CD8+ T cells were sorted on a FACSAria. This clone showed up just a few times. Its target antigen remains unknown. Per-base qualities were not stored, and no clone one base away is much larger. The receptor chain draws on TRBV28 and TRBJ2-1; TRBD1 fits 8 bases in the junction. Sequencing used CD4+ T cells sorted from blood. The clonotype was recovered from a human donor with alopecia areata. The nucleotides read TGTGCCAGCAAGGACAGGGTATTTGCCGACGACAATGAGCAGTTCTTC. Translated, this is CASKDRVFADDNEQFF.